This T cell receptor (beta chain) came from a study of blood T cell repertoires in COVID-19. Clones were sequenced by immunoSEQ multiplex PCR, and TCRdb holds only the in-frame ones, with some missing. The sample has some 490,000 clones, approximately 86% seen once; the top ten hold 8% to 9.5%. Clinical history as reported by participants underpinned cohort assignment. The sample was PBMCs or T cells enriched from blood (not recorded which). This TCR was sampled from a woman aged 60-70 years who had recovered from COVID-19.

For the CDR3, the DNA is TGTGCCAGCAGGGAGGGGATAACATCTAAAGCTTTCTTT. It is translated as CASREGITSKAFF. V usage is TRBV27 and J usage is TRBJ1-1; D might be TRBD1 (5 bases). The CDR3 covers 13 residues. The V gene's germline CDR1 is MNHEY and CDR2 SMNVEV (reference sequence). V was shortened by 6 bases and J by 9 bases, with 17 bases between the two germline ends.